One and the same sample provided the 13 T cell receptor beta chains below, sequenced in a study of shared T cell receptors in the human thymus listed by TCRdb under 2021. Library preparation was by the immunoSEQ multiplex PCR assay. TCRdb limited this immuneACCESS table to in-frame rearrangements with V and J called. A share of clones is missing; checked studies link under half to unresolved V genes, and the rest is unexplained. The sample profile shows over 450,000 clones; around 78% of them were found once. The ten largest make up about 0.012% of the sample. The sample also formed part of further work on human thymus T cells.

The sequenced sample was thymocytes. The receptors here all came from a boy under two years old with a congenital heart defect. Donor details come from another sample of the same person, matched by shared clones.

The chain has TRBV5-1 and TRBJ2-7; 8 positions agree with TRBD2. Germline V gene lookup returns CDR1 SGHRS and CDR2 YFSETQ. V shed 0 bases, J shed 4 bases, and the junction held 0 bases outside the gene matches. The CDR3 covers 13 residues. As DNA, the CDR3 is TGCGCCAGCAGCTTGGCTAGCGGGTACGAGCAGTACTTC. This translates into CASSLASGYEQYF. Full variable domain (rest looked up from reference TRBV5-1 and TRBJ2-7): KAGVTQTPRYLIKTRGQQVTLSCSPISGHRSVSWYQQTPGQGLQFLFEYFSETQRNKGNFPGRFSGRQFSNSRSEMNVSTLELGDSALYLCASSLASGYEQYFGPGTRLTVT.

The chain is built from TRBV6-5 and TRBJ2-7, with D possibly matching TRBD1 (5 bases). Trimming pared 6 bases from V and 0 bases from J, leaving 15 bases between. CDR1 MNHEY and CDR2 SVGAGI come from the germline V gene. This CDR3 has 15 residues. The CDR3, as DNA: TGTGCCAGCAGCTCGCGCAGGGCGTACTCCTACGAGCAGTACTTC. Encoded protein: CASSSRRAYSYEQYF.

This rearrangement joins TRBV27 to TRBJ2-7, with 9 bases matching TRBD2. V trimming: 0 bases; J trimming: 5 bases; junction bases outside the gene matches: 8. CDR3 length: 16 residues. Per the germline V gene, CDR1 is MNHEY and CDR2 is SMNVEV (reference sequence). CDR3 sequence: CASSLSMREGRNEQYF. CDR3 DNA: TGTGCCAGCAGTTTATCGATGCGGGAGGGCCGGAACGAGCAGTACTTC.

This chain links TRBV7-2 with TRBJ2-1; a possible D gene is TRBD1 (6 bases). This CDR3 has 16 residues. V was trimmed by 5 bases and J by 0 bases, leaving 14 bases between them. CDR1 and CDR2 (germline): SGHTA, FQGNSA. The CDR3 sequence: CASSLRGGSSYNEQFF. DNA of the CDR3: TGTGCCAGCAGCCTAAGAGGGGGAAGCTCCTACAATGAGCAGTTCTTC.

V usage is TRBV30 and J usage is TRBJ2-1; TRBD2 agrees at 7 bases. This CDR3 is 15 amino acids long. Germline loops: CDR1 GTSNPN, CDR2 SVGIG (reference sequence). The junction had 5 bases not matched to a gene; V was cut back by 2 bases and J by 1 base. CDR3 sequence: CAWSRREGSYNEQFF. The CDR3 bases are TGTGCCTGGAGTAGGAGGGAGGGGTCCTACAATGAGCAGTTCTTC.

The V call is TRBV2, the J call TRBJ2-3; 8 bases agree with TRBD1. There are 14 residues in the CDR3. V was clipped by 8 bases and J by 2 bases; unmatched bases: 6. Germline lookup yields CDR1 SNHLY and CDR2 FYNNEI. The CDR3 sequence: CASGTGSYTDTQYF. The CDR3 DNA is TGTGCCAGCGGGACAGGATCTTACACAGATACGCAGTATTTT.

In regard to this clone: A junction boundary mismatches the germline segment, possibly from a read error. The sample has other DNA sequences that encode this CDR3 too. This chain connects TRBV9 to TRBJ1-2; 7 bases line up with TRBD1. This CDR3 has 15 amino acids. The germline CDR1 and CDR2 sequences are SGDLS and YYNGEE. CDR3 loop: CASSLRQGPNYGYTF. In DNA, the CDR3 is TGTGCTAGCAGCCTCCGACAGGGTCCTAACTATGGCTACACCTTC.

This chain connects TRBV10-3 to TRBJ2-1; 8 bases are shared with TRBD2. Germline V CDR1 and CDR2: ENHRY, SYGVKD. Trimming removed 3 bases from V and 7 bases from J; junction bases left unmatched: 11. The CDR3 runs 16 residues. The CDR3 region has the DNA TGTGCCATCAGTGAAACTAGCGGTTCCGAGGGTAATGAGCAGTTCTTC. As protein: CAISETSGSEGNEQFF.

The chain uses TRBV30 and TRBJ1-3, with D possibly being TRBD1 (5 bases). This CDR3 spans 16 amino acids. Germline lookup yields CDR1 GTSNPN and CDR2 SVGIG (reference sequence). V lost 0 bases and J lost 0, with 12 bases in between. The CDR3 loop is CAWSVESGGSGNTIYF. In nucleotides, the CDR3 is TGTGCCTGGAGTGTAGAGTCGGGGGGCTCTGGAAACACCATATATTTT.

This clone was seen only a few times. The CDR3 reads CASSQEWGLAGPGLYGEQFF. CDR3 in DNA: TGCGCCAGCAGCCAAGAGTGGGGACTAGCGGGACCGGGTCTGTACGGTGAGCAGTTCTTC. The chain couples TRBV4-3 to TRBJ2-1; 13 bases are a match to TRBD2. With V trimmed by 0 bases and J by 9 bases, 17 bases remained unmatched. Germline V gene lookup returns CDR1 LGHNA and CDR2 YSLEER. This CDR3 is built from 20 residues.

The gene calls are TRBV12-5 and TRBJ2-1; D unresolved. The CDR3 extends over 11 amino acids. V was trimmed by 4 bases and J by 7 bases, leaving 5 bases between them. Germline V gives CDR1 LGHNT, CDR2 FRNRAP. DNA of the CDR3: TGTGCTAGTGGTTCCCAGAATGAGCAGTTCTTC. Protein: CASGSQNEQFF. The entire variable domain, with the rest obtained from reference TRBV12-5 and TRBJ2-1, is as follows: DARVTQTPRHKVTEMGQEVTMRCQPILGHNTVFWYRQTMMQGLELLAYFRNRAPLDDSGMPKDRFSAEMPDATLATLKIQPSEPRDSAVYFCASGSQNEQFFGPGTRLTVL.

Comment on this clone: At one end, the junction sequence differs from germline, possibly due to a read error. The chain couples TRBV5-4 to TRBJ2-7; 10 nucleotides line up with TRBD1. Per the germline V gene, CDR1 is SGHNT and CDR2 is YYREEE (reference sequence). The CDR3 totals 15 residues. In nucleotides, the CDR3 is TGTGCCAGCAGCACGTCCGGGACAGGGGTTTATTCCGAAATCTTC. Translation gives CASSTSGTGVYSEIF.

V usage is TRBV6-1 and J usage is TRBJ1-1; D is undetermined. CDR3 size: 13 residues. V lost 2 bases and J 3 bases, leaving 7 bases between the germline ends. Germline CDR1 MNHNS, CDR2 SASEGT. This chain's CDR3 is CASSELTHTEAFF. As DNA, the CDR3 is TGTGCCAGCAGTGAACTTACACACACTGAAGCTTTCTTT.